The 20 T cell receptor beta chains below were found in one sample sequenced in a study of blood T cell repertoires in COVID-19. The method was immunoSEQ multiplex PCR; TCRdb's version includes in-frame clones alone and lacks a portion of them. The table shows about 280,000 clones, with less than 95% occurring only once. Material for sequencing was PBMCs or T cells enriched from blood (not recorded which). The receptor set was obtained from a man between 35 and 55 years old who had been exposed to COVID-19.

A few counts support this clone. This chain connects TRBV5-4 to TRBJ2-2; D is perhaps TRBD2 (5 bases). This CDR3 has 15 residues. The ends were cut back, 4 bases at V and 7 bases at J, with 17 bases in the middle. Germline V CDR1 and CDR2: SGHNT, YYREEE (reference sequence). The CDR3 sequence: CASSATPAGGGELFF. Here the CDR3 DNA reads TGTGCCAGCAGCGCAACTCCAGCCGGAGGCGGGGAGCTGTTTTTT.

The gene calls are TRBV29-1 and TRBJ2-4, with 7 bases that match TRBD2. The V gene's germline CDR1 is SQVTM and CDR2 ANQGSEA. This CDR3 is built from 15 residues. V trimming: 2 bases; J trimming: 8 bases; junction bases outside the gene matches: 12. CDR3 in DNA: TGCAGCGTTGAAAACGCGACTAGCCGGGGGGACATTCAGTACTTC. Amino acids: CSVENATSRGDIQYF.

The rearrangement uses TRBV19 and TRBJ1-1, with D possibly TRBD1 on 6 matching bases. The CDR3 totals 14 residues. Germline values: CDR1 LNHDA, CDR2 SQIVND (reference sequence). Trimming shortened V by 5 bases and J by 8 bases, and 18 bases separated the two germline ends. The CDR3 spells CASSALGGAGEAFF. CDR3 DNA sequence: TGTGCCAGTAGTGCCCTTGGGGGGGCCGGGGAAGCTTTCTTT.

The chain joins TRBV6-2 or TRBV6-3 to TRBJ1-5; 8 nucleotides align to TRBD1. Germline V gives CDR1 MNHEY, CDR2 SVGEGT. V was clipped by 6 bases and J by 3 bases; unmatched bases: 7. The CDR3 sequence is 15 residues long. As DNA, the CDR3 is TGTGCCAGCAGCAGCAGGACAGGGCACAATCAGCCCCAGCATTTT. This encodes CASSSRTGHNQPQHF.

The V gene is TRBV9, the J gene TRBJ1-3; 10 nucleotides line up with TRBD1. This CDR3 comprises 17 residues. With 4 bases clipped from V and 4 bases from J, the junction kept 11 bases outside the gene matches. The germline CDR1 and CDR2 sequences are SGDLS and YYNGEE. The DNA for the CDR3 is TGTGCCAGCAGCAGAAGGGACAGGGGTCCGGGAGGAAACACCATATATTTT. This translates into CASSRRDRGPGGNTIYF.

The CDR3 spells CASSEREAGELFF. The CDR3, as DNA: TGCGCCAGCAGTGAAAGGGAGGCCGGGGAGCTGTTTTTT. This rearrangement joins TRBV10-1 to TRBJ2-2; TRBD2 is a possible D gene (6 bases). The V end lost 3 bases, the J end lost 6 bases, and 8 bases lay between the germline ends. There are 13 residues in the CDR3. From germline, CDR1 is WNHNN and CDR2 SYGVQD (reference sequence).

As concerns this clone: This clone may be a read error of a much larger clone one base away. Other DNA sequences in the same sample also yield this CDR3. The chain couples TRBV28 to TRBJ2-7; D call uncertain. This CDR3 contains 12 residues. With 6 bases removed from V and 1 base from J, the gap between germline ends came to 7 bases. The V gene's germline CDR1 is MDHEN and CDR2 SYDVKM. CDR3 DNA sequence: TGTGCCAGCAGCCCCCTTTCCTACGAGCAGTACTTC. Translated: CASSPLSYEQYF.

The genes are TRBV4-1 and TRBJ2-2; 14 bases fit TRBD2. CDR1 and CDR2 from the germline V gene are MGHRA and YSYEKL. This CDR3 region has 21 residues. V was clipped by 4 bases and J by 0 bases; unmatched bases: 13. Here the CDR3 reads CASSPITGTSGRGANTGELFF. As DNA, the CDR3 is TGCGCCAGCAGCCCCATAACAGGGACTAGCGGGAGAGGCGCGAACACCGGGGAGCTGTTTTTT.

The gene calls are TRBV28 and TRBJ2-7; no reliable D call. The V end was cut by 6 bases, the J end by 2 bases, with 8 bases between. This CDR3 spans 12 amino acids. CDR1 MDHEN and CDR2 SYDVKM come from the germline V gene. The chain's CDR3 is CASSLVPYEQYF. The CDR3 DNA is TGTGCCAGCAGCCTAGTGCCCTACGAGCAGTACTTC.

This chain connects TRBV5-1 to TRBJ2-3; 7 bases fit TRBD2. From germline, CDR1 is SGHRS and CDR2 YFSETQ. Trimming cost V 0 bases and J 2 bases; bases outside gene matches: 3. The CDR3 loop spans 15 amino acids. Written as DNA, the CDR3 is TGCGCCAGCAGCTTGGCTAGCGGATACACAGATACGCAGTATTTT. Protein: CASSLASGYTDTQYF.

V and J are TRBV19 and TRBJ1-6; 7 nucleotides agree with TRBD1. Germline V CDR1 and CDR2: LNHDA, SQIVND (reference sequence). Trimming at V came to 5 bases and at J to 7 bases, leaving 11 bases not matched to a gene. The CDR3 extends over 16 amino acids. CDR3 region: CASSVQGMSGNSPLHF. The DNA for the CDR3 is TGTGCCAGTAGTGTACAGGGGATGAGTGGAAATTCACCCCTCCACTTT. The whole variable domain, remainder taken from reference TRBV19 and TRBJ1-6, is DGGITQSPKYLFRKEGQNVTLSCEQNLNHDAMYWYRQDPGQGLRLIYYSQIVNDFQKGDIAEGYSVSREKKESFPLTVTSAQKNPTAFYLCASSVQGMSGNSPLHFGNGTRLTVT.

This chain joins TRBV28 and TRBJ2-4; D unresolved. V gave up 2 bases and J gave up 2 bases, with 10 bases separating them. Germline CDR1 reads MDHEN; CDR2 reads SYDVKM. CDR3 size: 15 residues. This chain's CDR3 is CASSLARWTKNIQYF. As DNA, the CDR3 is TGTGCCAGCAGTTTAGCGCGGTGGACCAAAAACATTCAGTACTTC.

This clone was recorded once. The V call is TRBV28, the J call TRBJ1-5; D is perhaps TRBD1 (6 bases). The CDR3 has 14 residues. Germline V CDR1 and CDR2: MDHEN, SYDVKM. The ends were cut back, 5 bases at V and 3 bases at J, with 11 bases in the middle. The DNA for the CDR3 is TGTGCCAGCAGTCCGGACAGATTCAATCAGCCCCAGCATTTT. Its protein is CASSPDRFNQPQHF. Together with reference TRBV28 and TRBJ1-5, the CDR3 gives the full variable domain: DVKVTQSSRYLVKRTGEKVFLECVQDMDHENMFWYRQDPGLGLRLIYFSYDVKMKEKGDIPEGYSVSREKKERFSLILESASTNQTSMYLCASSPDRFNQPQHFGDGTRLSIL.

The chain carries TRBV28 and TRBJ1-2; 7 nucleotides match TRBD1. CDR1 is MDHEN, CDR2 SYDVKM, per germline. The junction had 12 bases not matched to a gene; V was cut back by 7 bases and J by 7 bases. This CDR3 contains 14 residues. In nucleotides, the CDR3 is TGTGCCAGCACAACCGGGACAGTTTATTCTGGCTACACCTTC. Amino acids: CASTTGTVYSGYTF.

The rearrangement joins TRBV11-2 to TRBJ1-1, with D possibly TRBD1 on 5 matching bases. The length of the CDR3 is 14 residues. Trimming took 1 base from V and 1 from J, leaving 7 bases between them. Germline CDR1 is SGHAT and CDR2 is FQNNGV. The chain's CDR3 is CASSLAGQNTEAFF. The CDR3 DNA follows: TGTGCCAGCAGCTTAGCTGGACAGAACACTGAAGCTTTCTTT.

This chain uses TRBV5-5 with TRBJ2-5, with D perhaps matching TRBD2 (6 bases). Germline V gene data show CDR1 as SGHKS and CDR2 as YYEKEE (reference sequence). Trimming removed 6 bases at V and 2 bases at J, with 14 bases between. There are 14 residues in the CDR3. CDR3 region: CASTDPGLQETQYF. Here the CDR3 DNA reads TGTGCCAGCACCGATCCGGGACTTCAAGAGACCCAGTACTTC.

The chain has TRBV5-5 and TRBJ2-3; no reliable D call. The V end lost 0 bases, the J end lost 4 bases, and 9 bases lay between the germline ends. The CDR3 length is 14 residues. Per the germline V gene, CDR1 is SGHKS and CDR2 is YYEKEE (reference sequence). The chain's CDR3 is CASSLALLSDTQYF. Here the CDR3 DNA reads TGTGCCAGCAGCTTGGCTCTCTTGTCAGATACGCAGTATTTT.

The chain combines TRBV9 with TRBJ1-1, with 8 bases identical to TRBD1. The CDR3 sequence is 13 residues long. Trimming removed 3 bases from V and 8 bases from J; junction bases left unmatched: 6. Germline CDR1 reads SGDLS; CDR2 reads YYNGEE. CDR3 coding DNA: TGTGCCAGCAGCGAAACAGGGGGTCAAGAAGCTTTCTTT. This codes for CASSETGGQEAFF.

This clone was picked up one time. The CDR3 region has the DNA TGTGCCAGCTCACGGGGACAGGGAAACACCATATATTTT. It specifies CASSRGQGNTIYF. The gene calls are TRBV18 and TRBJ1-3; the match to TRBD1 covers 7 bases. With V trimmed by 4 bases and J by 4 bases, 1 base remained unmatched. CDR1 and CDR2 (germline): KGHSH, LQKENI. The CDR3 length is 13 residues.

The genes are TRBV28 and TRBJ1-1; D remains unclear. V lost 6 bases and J lost 9, with 23 bases in between. This CDR3 region has 15 residues. CDR1 and CDR2 (germline): MDHEN, SYDVKM. The CDR3 sequence is CASSRRNFLQVKAFF. The CDR3 region has the DNA TGTGCCAGCAGCCGAAGGAACTTCCTTCAGGTTAAAGCTTTCTTT. Looking up the rest from reference TRBV28 and TRBJ1-1 gives the full variable domain: DVKVTQSSRYLVKRTGEKVFLECVQDMDHENMFWYRQDPGLGLRLIYFSYDVKMKEKGDIPEGYSVSREKKERFSLILESASTNQTSMYLCASSRRNFLQVKAFFGQGTRLTVV.